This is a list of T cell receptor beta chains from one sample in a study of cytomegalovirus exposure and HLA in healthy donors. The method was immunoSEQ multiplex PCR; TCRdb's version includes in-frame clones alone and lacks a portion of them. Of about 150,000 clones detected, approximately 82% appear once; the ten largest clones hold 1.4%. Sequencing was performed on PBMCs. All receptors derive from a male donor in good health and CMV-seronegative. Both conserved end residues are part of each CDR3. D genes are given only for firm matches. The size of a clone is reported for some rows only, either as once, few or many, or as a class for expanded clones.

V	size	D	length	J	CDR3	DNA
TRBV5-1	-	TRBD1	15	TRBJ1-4	CASSLRQGAGEKLFF	TGCGCCAGCAGCTTACGACAGGGGGCGGGTGAAAAACTGTTTTTT
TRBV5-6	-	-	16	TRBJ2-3	CASSSFHARYVDTQYF	TGTGCCAGCAGCTCCTTTCATGCGCGATATGTGGATACGCAGTATTTT
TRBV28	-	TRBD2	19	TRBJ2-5	CASSGPGLAGATSRETQYF	TGTGCCAGCAGTGGACCGGGACTAGCGGGAGCAACCAGCCGGGAGACCCAGTACTTC
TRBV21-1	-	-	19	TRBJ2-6	CASSKGGPGGLSGANVLTF	TGTGCCAGCAGCAAAGGGGGGCCAGGGGGCCTGTCTGGGGCCAACGTCCTGACTTTC
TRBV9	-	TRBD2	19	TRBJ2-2	CASSVSGLAGTPNTGELFF	TGTGCCAGCAGCGTATCCGGGCTAGCGGGGACCCCGAACACCGGGGAGCTGTTTTTT
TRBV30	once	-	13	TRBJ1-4	CACHSATNEKLFF	TGTGCCTGCCACAGTGCAACTAATGAAAAACTGTTTTTT
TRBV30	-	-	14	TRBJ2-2	CAYKTGGGPGELFF	TGTGCCTACAAGACCGGCGGGGGCCCCGGGGAGCTGTTTTTT
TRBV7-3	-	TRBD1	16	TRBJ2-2	CSSSSGQGARTGELFF	TGTTCCAGCAGCTCGGGACAGGGGGCGCGGACCGGGGAGCTGTTTTTT
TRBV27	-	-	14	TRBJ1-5	CASSSGDSNQPQHF	TGTGCCAGCAGTTCGGGTGATAGCAATCAGCCCCAGCATTTT
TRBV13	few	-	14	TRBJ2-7	CASSFTSLGYEQYF	TGTGCCAGCAGCTTCACTAGCCTAGGTTACGAGCAGTACTTC
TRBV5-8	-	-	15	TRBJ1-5	CASSLVQGLNQPQHF	TGTGCCAGCAGCTTGGTGCAGGGGCTAAATCAGCCCCAGCATTTT
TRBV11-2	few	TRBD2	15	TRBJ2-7	CASSFSSGPSYEQYF	TGTGCCAGCAGCTTCTCTAGCGGGCCCTCCTACGAGCAGTACTTC
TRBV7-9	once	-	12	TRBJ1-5	CASSSGGQPQHF	TGTGCCAGCAGCTCGGGGGGTCAGCCCCAGCATTTT
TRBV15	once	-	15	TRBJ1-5	CATSRDGQGTQPQHF	TGTGCCACCAGCAGAGATGGGCAGGGAACCCAGCCCCAGCATTTT
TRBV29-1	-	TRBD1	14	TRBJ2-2	CSCRGTVDTGELFF	TGCAGTTGCCGAGGGACAGTCGACACCGGGGAGCTGTTTTTT
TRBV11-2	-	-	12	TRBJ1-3	CASSPHLDTIYF	TGTGCCAGCAGCCCCCACTTGGACACCATATATTTT
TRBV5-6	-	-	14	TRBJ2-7	CASSLEAGHGEQYF	TGTGCCAGCAGCTTGGAGGCAGGGCACGGCGAGCAGTACTTC
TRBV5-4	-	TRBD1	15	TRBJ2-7	CASSFGTGGSYEQYF	TGTGCCAGCAGCTTCGGGACAGGGGGCAGTTACGAGCAGTACTTC
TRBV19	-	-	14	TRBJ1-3	CASSSTGTGNTIYF	TGTGCCAGTAGTAGCACAGGGACCGGAAACACCATATATTTT
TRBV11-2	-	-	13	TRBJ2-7	CASSRTDFYEQYF	TGTGCCAGCAGCCGAACAGATTTCTACGAGCAGTACTTC
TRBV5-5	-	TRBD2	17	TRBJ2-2	CASSFFSSGVNTGELFF	TGTGCCAGCAGCTTCTTCTCTAGCGGGGTGAACACCGGGGAGCTGTTTTTT
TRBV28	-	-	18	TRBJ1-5	CASRPGAPYLSGNQPQHF	TGTGCCAGCAGGCCAGGGGCCCCCTATCTATCGGGCAATCAGCCCCAGCATTTT
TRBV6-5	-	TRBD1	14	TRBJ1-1	CASPRDSGYTEAFF	TGTGCCAGCCCTCGGGACAGCGGCTACACTGAAGCTTTCTTT
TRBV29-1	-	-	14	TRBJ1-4	CSVEDLGKDEKLFF	TGCAGCGTTGAAGATCTAGGAAAGGATGAAAAACTGTTTTTT
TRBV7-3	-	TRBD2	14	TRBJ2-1	CASSRGLAENEQFF	TGTGCCAGCAGCAGAGGACTAGCGGAAAATGAGCAGTTCTTC
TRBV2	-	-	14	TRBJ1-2	CASSESGRGSIYTF	TGTGCCAGCAGTGAAAGTGGAAGGGGCAGCATCTACACCTTC
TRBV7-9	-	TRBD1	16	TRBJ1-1	CASSLPPGQGNTEAFF	TGTGCCAGCAGCCTGCCCCCGGGACAGGGTAATACTGAAGCTTTCTTT
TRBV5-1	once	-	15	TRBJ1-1	CASSLGPGGNTEAFF	TGCGCCAGCAGCTTAGGGCCGGGAGGTAACACTGAAGCTTTCTTT
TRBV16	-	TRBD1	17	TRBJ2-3	CASSQTLGQASTDTQYF	TGTGCCAGCAGCCAAACCTTAGGACAGGCGAGCACAGATACGCAGTATTTT
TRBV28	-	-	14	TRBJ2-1	CASSFSGERNEQFF	TGTGCCAGCAGTTTTTCGGGAGAGAGGAATGAGCAGTTCTTC
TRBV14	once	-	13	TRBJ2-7	CASSQVSRYEQYF	TGTGCCAGCAGCCAAGTTTCCAGATACGAGCAGTACTTC
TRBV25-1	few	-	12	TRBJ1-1	CASSRGVGEAFF	TGTGCCAGCAGTCGGGGGGTTGGTGAAGCTTTCTTT
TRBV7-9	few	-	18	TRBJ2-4	CASSLAGVGDLAKNIQYF	TGTGCCAGCAGCTTAGCAGGTGTCGGGGACTTAGCCAAAAACATTCAGTACTTC
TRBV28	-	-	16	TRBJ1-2	CASSLGGIHPDYGYTF	TGTGCCAGCAGTTTAGGGGGCATTCACCCCGACTATGGCTACACCTTC
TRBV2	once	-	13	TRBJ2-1	CASSEQGMNEQFF	TGTGCCAGCAGTGAACAGGGGATGAATGAGCAGTTCTTC
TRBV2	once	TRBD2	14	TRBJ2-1	CASTPRVAGGKQFF	TGTGCCAGCACCCCCCGAGTGGCGGGGGGGAAGCAGTTCTTC
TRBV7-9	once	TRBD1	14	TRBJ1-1	CASSPQGAFTEAFF	TGTGCCAGCAGCCCCCAGGGGGCGTTCACTGAAGCTTTCTTT
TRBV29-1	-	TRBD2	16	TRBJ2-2	CSVEGTSGTNTGELFF	TGCAGCGTTGAAGGGACTAGCGGGACGAACACCGGGGAGCTGTTTTTT
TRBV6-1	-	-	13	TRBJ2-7	CAYSAGVSYEQYF	TGTGCCTACTCGGCAGGGGTGTCCTACGAGCAGTACTTC
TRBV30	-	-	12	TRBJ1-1	CALRRGGTEAFF	TGTGCCTTGAGGAGGGGGGGAACTGAAGCTTTCTTT
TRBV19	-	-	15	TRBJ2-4	CASGEGAGTKNIQYF	TGTGCCAGTGGAGAAGGCGCAGGGACCAAAAACATTCAGTACTTC
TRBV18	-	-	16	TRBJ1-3	CASSPGEGLSGNTIYF	TGTGCCAGCTCACCGGGGGAGGGCCTCTCTGGAAACACCATATATTTT
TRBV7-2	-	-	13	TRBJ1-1	CASSSPGNTEAFF	TGTGCCAGCAGCTCCCCGGGGAACACTGAAGCTTTCTTT
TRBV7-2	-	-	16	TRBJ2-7	CASSPSGTPAAYEQYF	TGTGCCAGCAGCCCCTCCGGGACACCCGCGGCCTACGAGCAGTACTTC
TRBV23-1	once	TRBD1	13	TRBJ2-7	CASIATGGPEQYF	TGCGCCAGCATTGCGACAGGGGGCCCCGAGCAGTACTTC
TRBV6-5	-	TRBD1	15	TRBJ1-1	CASRKSGQGSDEAFF	TGTGCCAGCAGGAAGTCGGGACAGGGCAGCGATGAAGCTTTCTTT
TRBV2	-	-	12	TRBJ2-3	CASSWTKDTQYF	TGTGCCAGCAGTTGGACTAAAGATACGCAGTATTTT
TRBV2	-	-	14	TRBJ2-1	CASSEAPSYNEQFF	TGTGCCAGCAGTGAGGCCCCTTCTTACAATGAGCAGTTCTTC
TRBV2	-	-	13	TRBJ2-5	CASSLAPRETQYF	TGTGCCAGCAGTCTAGCGCCTCGGGAGACCCAGTACTTC
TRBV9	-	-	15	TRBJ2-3	CASSVEGASTDTQYF	TGTGCCAGCAGCGTAGAAGGGGCTAGCACAGATACGCAGTATTTT
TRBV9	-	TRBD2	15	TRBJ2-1	CASSAGLADYNEQFF	TGTGCCAGCAGCGCCGGACTAGCGGATTACAATGAGCAGTTCTTC
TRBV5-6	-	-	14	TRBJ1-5	CASSLAGAFTPQHF	TGTGCCAGCAGCTTGGCAGGGGCGTTTACGCCCCAGCATTTT